The 23 T cell receptor beta chains reported below all come from one sample, sequenced in a study of post-analysis software for immune sequencing data. Study results and caveats: In patients, roughly five TRBV segments were more frequent than in controls, with TRBV5-6, TRBV5-1 and TRBV20-1 among them.

These receptors' targets are unknown. Unique molecular identifiers were carried by the TCR beta cDNA libraries. Each CDR3 protein is one row after TCRdb ran MiXCR on the PCR reads. This sample has about 400,000 distinct CDR3 sequences, with about a third found just once. Specimen: blood. The source of these receptors is a girl aged 10-17 years with multiple sclerosis.

The genes are TRBV7-2 and TRBJ1-2; perhaps TRBD1 as D (5 bases). Germline V gene lookup returns CDR1 SGHTA and CDR2 FQGNSA. V was pared by 7 bases and J by 0 bases, with 21 bases between. The length of the CDR3 is 17 residues. The CDR3 loop is CASTLNRDVLPNYGYTF. CDR3 nucleotide sequence: TGTGCCAGCACCCTCAACCGGGACGTCCTACCTAACTATGGCTACACCTTC.

The rearrangement links TRBV14 to TRBJ2-7; TRBD1 is a possible D gene (5 bases). The CDR3 consists of 14 residues. CDR1 and CDR2 from the germline V gene are SGHDN and FVKESK. Trimming removed 2 bases at V and 6 bases at J, with 14 bases between. CDR3 DNA: TGTGCCAGCAGCCAAAAGGCAGGGTGGCGCGAGCAGTACTTC. This gives the protein CASSQKAGWREQYF.

This clonotype has more than one count but fewer than ten. The rearrangement uses TRBV6-2 or TRBV6-3 and TRBJ2-6, with no clear D. The V end was cut by 2 bases, the J end by 0 bases, with 8 bases between. The CDR3 loop spans 16 amino acids. From germline, CDR1 is MNHEY and CDR2 SVGEGT. CDR3 region: CASSYKSVSGANVLTF. CDR3 nucleotides: TGTGCCAGCAGTTACAAGAGCGTCTCTGGGGCCAACGTCCTGACTTTC.

This clonotype was observed a handful of times. The rearrangement links TRBV6-1 to TRBJ2-5; 7 bases line up with TRBD2. The CDR3 runs to 14 residues. J was trimmed by 4 bases and V by 11 bases; bases with no gene match: 13. Germline V lookup: CDR1 MNHNS, CDR2 SASEGT. The CDR3 sequence is CAALRLGEGETQYF. The CDR3 DNA follows: TGTGCCGCATTGCGACTAGGGGAGGGAGAGACCCAGTACTTC.

The rearrangement links TRBV4-2 to TRBJ2-3; D may be TRBD2 (5 bases). This CDR3 comprises 15 residues. CDR1 and CDR2 from the germline V gene are LGHNA and YNFKEQ. Trimming took off 3 bases at V and 0 bases at J, with 10 bases between the two ends. The CDR3 is CASSQAGPSTDTQYF. The CDR3 DNA reads as TGTGCCAGCAGCCAGGCGGGTCCCAGCACAGATACGCAGTATTTT.

This clonotype was detected a few times. V gene TRBV10-3 combines with J gene TRBJ1-1; 7 bases are shared with TRBD1. CDR3 length: 15 residues. With V trimmed by 2 bases and J by 1 base, 4 bases remained unmatched. Per the germline V gene, CDR1 is ENHRY and CDR2 is SYGVKD. The CDR3 nucleotides are TGTGCCATCAGTGAGCCATGGACAGGGAACACTGAAGCTTTCTTT. As protein: CAISEPWTGNTEAFF.

The genes are TRBV10-2 and TRBJ2-1, with D perhaps given as TRBD1 or TRBD2 (6 bases each). V was clipped by 0 bases and J by 7 bases, with 13 bases between them. Germline-derived CDR1 and CDR2 are WSHSY and SAAADI. This CDR3 has 15 amino acids. The CDR3 nucleotides are TGCGCCAGCAGTGAGTCTAGTGGGGGGCCGAATGAGCAGTTCTTC. It encodes CASSESSGGPNEQFF.

J is TRBJ2-5 and V is TRBV9; 7 bases map to TRBD1. J gave up 5 bases and V 0 bases, and 7 bases lay outside the gene matches. The germline gives CDR1 SGDLS, CDR2 YYNGEE. The CDR3 totals 15 residues. CDR3 protein: CASSVGGTDMETQYF. The CDR3 DNA sequence: TGTGCCAGCAGCGTAGGGGGGACAGATATGGAGACCCAGTACTTC.

The genes are TRBV5-1 and TRBJ2-1; TRBD2 agrees at 10 bases. The germline CDR1 and CDR2 sequences are SGHRS and YFSETQ. This CDR3 has 16 amino acids. The junction had 7 bases not matched to a gene; V was cut back by 7 bases and J by 0 bases. The CDR3 bases are TGCGCCAGCGCACTAGCGGGACTCCGCTCCTACAATGAGCAGTTCTTC. This encodes CASALAGLRSYNEQFF.

The rearrangement joins TRBV5-1 to TRBJ2-5, with TRBD1 as a possible D gene (6 bases). Per germline, CDR1 SGHRS and CDR2 YFSETQ. Trimming left V 6 bases short and J 2 bases short, with 11 bases between. The CDR3 consists of 13 residues. This chain's CDR3 is CASKTGLQETQYF. CDR3 sequence (DNA): TGCGCCAGCAAGACAGGACTGCAAGAGACCCAGTACTTC.

This clonotype was observed a handful of times. This chain joins TRBV11-2 and TRBJ2-1; 8 bases are shared with TRBD2. Germline V lookup: CDR1 SGHAT, CDR2 FQNNGV. The length of the CDR3 is 15 residues. Unmatched junction bases numbered 3, after V lost 4 bases and J lost 1 base. In nucleotides, the CDR3 is TGTGCCAGCAGCTCCGGGACTAGTTCCTACAATGAGCAGTTCTTC. Its translation: CASSSGTSSYNEQFF.

This chain connects TRBV4-3 to TRBJ1-1, with D unresolved. The V gene's germline CDR1 is LGHNA and CDR2 YSLEER. The CDR3 covers 17 residues. Between the trimmed V and J ends, which lost 4 bases and 3 bases, there was a span of 21 bases. This CDR3 is CASSREPFEDGDTEAFF. The CDR3 coding sequence is TGCGCCAGCAGCCGCGAACCTTTTGAGGACGGGGACACTGAAGCTTTCTTT.

V usage is TRBV7-9 and J usage is TRBJ2-7, with D unclear. The V and J ends lost 2 bases and 3 bases respectively, with 8 bases between them. CDR3 length: 13 amino acids. The germline V gene has CDR1 SEHNR and CDR2 FQNEAQ (reference sequence). The CDR3 DNA reads TGTGCCAGCAGCTTAAGCCAGAACTACGAGCAGTACTTC. Protein: CASSLSQNYEQYF.

The genes are TRBV6-6 and TRBJ1-3; no definite D call. The CDR3 sequence is 14 residues long. Germline CDR1 reads MNHNY; CDR2 reads SVGAGI (reference sequence). Trimming removed 10 bases from V and 1 base from J, with 14 bases in between. The CDR3 sequence: CATHTSHSGNTIYF. The CDR3 DNA reads as TGTGCCACCCACACCTCTCATTCTGGAAACACCATATATTTT.

The V call is TRBV6-5, the J call TRBJ1-2; unclear D gene. Germline V gene data show CDR1 as MNHEY and CDR2 as SVGAGI. V gave up 4 bases and J gave up 1 base, with 4 bases separating them. This CDR3 comprises 12 residues. In DNA form, the CDR3 reads TGTGCCAGCAGTTCATTTAACTATGGCTACACCTTC. It translates to CASSSFNYGYTF.

This clonotype was detected a few times. The chain is built from TRBV5-1 and TRBJ1-1; D is unclear. With 2 bases removed from V and 3 bases from J, the gap between germline ends came to 5 bases. Germline CDR1 reads SGHRS; CDR2 reads YFSETQ. This CDR3 is built from 12 residues. CDR3 sequence (DNA): TGCGCCAGCAGCTTTTCGGACACTGAAGCTTTCTTT. Its translation is CASSFSDTEAFF.

This chain uses TRBV20-1 with TRBJ2-3, with D unclear. The V end lost 1 base, the J end lost 7 bases, and 12 bases lay between the germline ends. In germline, CDR1 is DFQATT, CDR2 SNEGSKA (reference sequence). CDR3 length equals 13 residues. The CDR3 DNA reads TGCAGTGCTAGAGTAGAATCTGGCAATACGCAGTATTTT. This translates into CSARVESGNTQYF.

This clonotype was picked up a small number of times. The chain has TRBV7-9 and TRBJ2-5; 12 nucleotides match TRBD2. CDR1 is SEHNR and CDR2 is FQNEAQ in the germline V gene (reference sequence). V shed 5 bases and J 5 bases; nucleotides not matched to a gene: 6. The CDR3 covers 15 residues. CDR3 amino acids: CASSLLGTSGETQYF. The CDR3 bases are TGTGCCAGCAGCCTACTGGGGACTAGCGGGGAGACCCAGTACTTC.

The sample holds a few counts of this clonotype. CDR3 nucleotides: TGTGCCAGCAGCTTAGCAACGGGACAGGTGTTTACAAATGAGCAGTTCTTC. Amino acid sequence: CASSLATGQVFTNEQFF. The chain employs TRBV7-2 and TRBJ2-1; 8 nucleotides align to TRBD1. The V gene's germline CDR1 is SGHTA and CDR2 FQGNSA. This CDR3 spans 17 amino acids. The V and J ends lost 0 bases and 7 bases, in that order; junction bases with no gene match: 11.

This clonotype was recorded a few times. This chain connects TRBV19 to TRBJ1-5; 7 nucleotides align to TRBD1. Germline-derived CDR1 and CDR2 are LNHDA and SQIVND (reference sequence). The CDR3 has 15 residues. Unmatched junction bases numbered 12, after V lost 6 bases and J lost 7 bases. CDR3 amino acids: CASSWGSQGRQPQHF. CDR3 DNA: TGTGCCAGTAGCTGGGGGTCACAGGGGAGGCAGCCCCAGCATTTT.

The chain has TRBV12-3 or TRBV12-4 and TRBJ2-1; D is ambiguous. V was clipped by 5 bases and J by 0 bases, with 8 bases between them. The CDR3 spans 14 residues. CDR3 DNA: TGTGCCAGCAGTGAAGATAGCTCCTACAATGAGCAGTTCTTC. Amino acid sequence: CASSEDSSYNEQFF.

The gene calls are TRBV7-9 and TRBJ2-5; tentative D call: TRBD1 (5 bases). The DNA end lines up better with TRBJ2-7; the J call may be wrong. The CDR3 runs to 11 residues. Germline loops: CDR1 SEHNR, CDR2 FQNEAQ (reference sequence). The DNA of the CDR3 is TGTGCCAGCACAGGGAATCGCGAGCAGTACTTC. Its translation is CASTGNREQYF.

The chain joins TRBV6-4 to TRBJ2-3; 7 bases map to TRBD1. J gave up 4 bases and V 5 bases, and 6 bases lay outside the gene matches. Germline lookup yields CDR1 MRHNA and CDR2 SNTAGT. This CDR3 has 14 amino acids. This CDR3 is CASSKDRDADTQYF. CDR3 nucleotide sequence: TGTGCCAGCAGTAAAGACAGGGACGCAGATACGCAGTATTTT.